Listed here are 13 T cell receptor beta chains from one sample, sequenced in a study of human T cells and chemical hapten exposure. As to time point: patch test 3, about 24 weeks after DPC sensitization. Sample treatment: therapeutic diphenylcyclopropenone sensitization with weekly scalp DPC. TCRdb independently ran MiXCR on the RACE reads; one entry per CDR3 protein. Among 90,000 to 110,000 distinct CDR3 sequences listed, 34% were seen once. Here the sequenced sample was whole blood, taken in connection with sensitization to the hapten diphenylcyclopropenone (DPC). The receptor set was obtained from a man between 40 and 49 years old with alopecia areata. Some clones in this sample may be carry-over from other donors' samples.

This clonotype was found a few times. V is TRBV27 and J is TRBJ2-5; TRBD2 matches at 10 bases. Unmatched junction bases numbered 10, after V lost 5 bases and J lost 4 bases. The CDR3 loop spans 16 amino acids. Germline CDR1 and CDR2: MNHEY and SMNVEV (reference sequence). DNA of the CDR3: TGTGCCAGCAGTCGTAGGACTAGCGGAAGGGTAGAGACCCAGTACTTC. This translates into CASSRRTSGRVETQYF.

The V gene is TRBV5-1, the J gene TRBJ2-1; 14 bases are shared with TRBD2. This CDR3 has 16 amino acids. The germline gives CDR1 SGHRS, CDR2 YFSETQ. The junction had 2 bases not matched to a gene; V was cut back by 3 bases and J by 3 bases. Here the CDR3 DNA reads TGCGCCAGCAGCTGGGGACTAGCGGGAGTCTACAATGAGCAGTTCTTC. It translates to CASSWGLAGVYNEQFF.

This clonotype was found a few times. The chain joins TRBV7-2 to TRBJ1-2; TRBD1 might be the D (5 bases). V dropped 6 bases and J dropped 3 bases, with 11 bases sitting between them. Germline values: CDR1 SGHTA, CDR2 FQGNSA. The CDR3 sequence is 13 residues long. As DNA, the CDR3 is TGTGCCAGCAGGATGGACACCGACTATGGCTACACCTTC. Amino acid sequence: CASRMDTDYGYTF.

Comments on this clonotype: At one end, the junction sequence differs from germline, possibly due to a read error. The rearrangement links TRBV2 to TRBJ2-3; D gene unclear. The CDR3 loop spans 15 amino acids. Germline V gene sequence: CDR1 SNHLY, CDR2 FYNNEI. In DNA form, the CDR3 reads TGTGCCAGCAGCGAAGACCGGATAAGCACAGATACGCAGTATTTT. Its protein product is CASSEDRISTDTQYF.

The chain has TRBV7-2 and TRBJ2-7; 8 bases line up with TRBD2. With 5 bases clipped from V and 3 bases from J, the junction kept 9 bases outside the gene matches. This CDR3 comprises 15 residues. Germline CDR1 and CDR2: SGHTA and FQGNSA. The CDR3 reads CASSLAAGEVYEQYF. As DNA, the CDR3 is TGTGCCAGCAGCCTTGCAGCGGGAGAGGTCTACGAGCAGTACTTC.

This clonotype was detected only once. The chain recombines TRBV6-2 or TRBV6-3 with TRBJ2-7; D is unresolved. The CDR3 sequence is 15 residues long. CDR1 is MNHEY and CDR2 is SVGEGT in the germline V gene. V was trimmed by 6 bases and J by 0 bases, leaving 15 bases between them. The CDR3 loop reads CASRLGIGHSYEQYV. The CDR3 bases are TGTGCCAGCAGGCTAGGCATCGGGCACTCCTACGAGCAGTACGTC.

This chain uses TRBV7-9 with TRBJ2-2; no clear D gene. The CDR3 covers 17 residues. Germline V gene sequence: CDR1 SEHNR, CDR2 FQNEAQ (reference sequence). Deletions cut 4 bases from V and 5 bases from J, with 20 bases between. CDR3 in DNA: TGTGCCAGCAGCTCCCCTTTCGCCCGCGTAGGGACCGGGGAGCTGTTTTTT. Amino acids: CASSSPFARVGTGELFF.

CDR3 DNA: TGCAGCGTTGGTCTGGGGGTTGTTGAAAAACTGTTTTTT. Amino acids: CSVGLGVVEKLFF. The chain recombines TRBV29-1 with TRBJ1-4; possibly TRBD1 for D (5 bases). Trimming removed 4 bases from V and 7 bases from J, with 13 bases in between. This CDR3 region has 13 residues. Germline V gene sequence: CDR1 SQVTM, CDR2 ANQGSEA.

This clonotype was found a few times. The chain carries TRBV28 and TRBJ2-1, with D hard to call. Trimming left V 3 bases short and J 7 bases short, with 7 bases between. The CDR3 contains 12 residues. The germline gives CDR1 MDHEN, CDR2 SYDVKM. The CDR3 DNA reads as TGTGCCAGCAGTTTCCCGGTAAATGAGCAGTTCTTC. Encoded protein: CASSFPVNEQFF.

The genes are TRBV20-1 and TRBJ2-1, with 7 bases aligning to TRBD2. V dropped 6 bases and J dropped 12; count of bases not matched to a gene: 17. Germline loops: CDR1 DFQATT, CDR2 SNEGSKA (reference sequence). The CDR3 loop spans 14 amino acids. The CDR3: CSAVGDYRIPGQFF. CDR3 nucleotides: TGCAGTGCCGTGGGGGACTACCGGATCCCGGGGCAGTTCTTC.

This clonotype was recorded a few times. The V call is TRBV20-1, the J call TRBJ2-3; perhaps TRBD2 as D (6 bases). Germline V gene data show CDR1 as DFQATT and CDR2 as SNEGSKA (reference sequence). The CDR3 runs 14 residues. Trimming took 4 bases from V and 0 from J, leaving 11 bases between them. The CDR3 DNA reads TGCAGTGCTATGCGCGGGGCTAGCACAGATACGCAGTATTTT. Its protein is CSAMRGASTDTQYF.

On this clonotype: A read error may produce the germline difference seen at one junction end. The V call is TRBV3-1, the J call TRBJ1-2, with 7 positions matching TRBD1. From germline, CDR1 is LGHDT and CDR2 YNNKEL (reference sequence). The CDR3 runs 13 residues. CDR3 amino acids: CASSQDSTGALIF. In nucleotides, the CDR3 is TGTGCCAGCAGCCAAGATTCAACAGGGGCCCTGATCTTC.

In its sample, this clonotype was seen once. The J gene is TRBJ2-3, the V gene TRBV6-2 or TRBV6-3; 7 bases agree with TRBD1. The CDR3 is 17 residues long. CDR1 and CDR2 (germline): MNHEY, SVGEGT. The V and J ends lost 0 bases and 2 bases, in that order; junction bases with no gene match: 8. The CDR3 bases are TGTGCCAGCAGTTACTCTGTTCGGACAGGACTCACAGATACGCAGTATTTT. Translating it yields CASSYSVRTGLTDTQYF.